This T cell receptor beta chain was obtained from a study of identical twins (TCRdb year 2016). Study-level background: To test whether fetal clonotypes persist, the study used deep sequencing on TCR alpha and beta repertoires from monozygotic twins, unrelated adults of various ages, and cord blood. To rule out contamination, the twin experiments were replicated at different times with different library preparation protocols.

Paper-wide results and their limitations: Invariant T cells such as MAIT and iNKT could partly confound zero-insertion analyses, although diverse VJ usage argued against such confounding for most clonotypes. Abundant cord blood beta clonotypes had fewer insertions, young adult naive repertoires showed a similar but weaker trend, and memory repertoires showed no such trend. A weaker excess of twin sharing was found in beta out-of-frame sequences because the signal-to-noise ratio was lowered by fewer shared sequences. Because the same donors could not be followed over many years, conclusions were based on cross-sectional statistical analysis. Out-of-frame TCR alpha sharing in monozygotic twins was systematically underestimated by recombination models, whereas sharing between unrelated individuals was in agreement with the recombination models. Compared with coincidental sharing between unrelated individuals, out-of-frame TCR alpha sequences shared between twins showed an excess of sequences with low generation probability.

As for this clonotype: Its binding antigen is unknown. Germline and junction disagree at one end, which may indicate a read error.

Every donor in the study was a healthy Caucasian. As encoded in the germline V gene (reference sequence), CDR1 is MNHEY while CDR2 is SMNVEV. From cysteine to phenylalanine, the CDR3 is 15 amino acids long. Kept here is only the CDR3 DNA, which spans 45 bases and is read in frame from base 1. Libraries were made using 5' RACE. Sequencing relied on an Illumina HiSeq 2000. A universal primer binding site was introduced by template switching, and a unique molecular identifier was present in the final cDNA, enabling accurate counting of TCR cDNA molecules. First-strand cDNA for TCR alpha and beta chains was synthesized from specific primers in the conserved constant-segment region. To control for contamination, every cDNA library was double barcoded, receiving both a SMART-Mk sample barcode and Illumina barcodes. Two successive PCR steps introduced TruSeq adapter sequences along with Illumina sample barcodes. Sequencing of the TCR alpha and beta cDNA libraries was done on the Illumina HiSeq platform using custom primers. The source study handled its data this way. MiGEC was used to process raw reads and extract unique molecular identifiers, and MiXCR was used to find CDR3 positions. For each individual, recombination models were inferred using an EM algorithm with the repgenHMM and IGoR tools. The tcR package in R was used for shared clonotype analysis, with sharing normalized by the product of cloneset sizes. Out-of-frame nonproductive sequences were analyzed to study raw recombination free of thymic and clonal selection effects. The raw public data were reprocessed by TCRdb itself: fastp quality trimming at Q25, MiXCR clonotype calling, in-frame beta chains only. Each CDR3 protein appears once, grouped with its most common genes and DNA. The V and J calls shown here were made by TCRdb, not taken from the authors' results. The sample table records some 1,600,000 distinct CDR3 sequences; roughly 35% of these occur just once. Together, the top ten hold 0.25% to 0.3% of the sample.

The sequence joins TRBV27 to TRBJ1-2, with no reliable assignment of the D segment. Material for sequencing was cord blood. This sequence was found in a newborn girl in good health. DNA sequence: TGTGTCAGCAGTACCGACCGGCGGGCTAACTATGGCTACACCTTC. Its amino acids are CVSSTDRRANYGYTF.